The clone carrying this T cell receptor beta chain was counted ten times or more. Its target is unknown. The germline V gene has CDR1 MNHEY and CDR2 SMNVEV (reference sequence). The CDR3 is 15 amino acids. The ends were cut back, 0 bases at V and 7 bases at J, with 10 bases in the middle. MiXCR was run by TCRdb on the reads, yielding one entry per CDR3 protein. The table records some 77,000 distinct CDR3 sequences, roughly 3.6% of them present only once. These data originate in a study of T cell repertoires in cytomegalovirus infection. Study-level results: Dominating the ex vivo response were TCR beta clonotypes that were CMV-specific and HLA-C-restricted.

The rearrangement links TRBV27 to TRBJ1-6, with D perhaps TRBD1 (5 bases). The clonotype originates from a human donor in good health (CMV status not recorded). Some clones in this sample may be carry-over from other donors' samples. The material sequenced was PBMCs. The CDR3 is CASSLSQGANSPLHF. The CDR3 coding sequence is TGTGCCAGCAGTTTATCCCAGGGTGCAAATTCACCCCTCCACTTT.